The T cell receptor (beta chain) described here comes from a study of T-cell reconstitution after alpha-beta-depleted transplantation in children. Unique molecular identifiers were used in preparing the TCRbeta library. From the PCR reads, TCRdb called clonotypes with MiXCR, one entry per CDR3 protein. The sample records 450,000 to 600,000 distinct CDR3 sequences, 18% being singletons. This clonotype turned up a few times. This CDR3 has 15 residues. Germline CDR1 DFQATT, CDR2 SNEGSKA (reference sequence). The V end was cut by 1 base, the J end by 0 bases, with 10 bases between. This sequence was found in a human donor who donated a stem cell graft to a child with acute lymphoblastic leukemia. Here the sequenced sample was PBMCs from the stem cell graft donor, taken from the stem cell graft. V usage is TRBV20-1 and J usage is TRBJ1-3; maybe TRBD1 (5 bases). The CDR3 protein is CSARVGVFSGNTIYF. CDR3 coding DNA: TGCAGTGCTAGAGTAGGGGTTTTCTCTGGAAACACCATATATTTT.